Presented here are 32 T cell receptor beta chains from one specimen sequenced in a study of Tregs in tolerant kidney transplant recipients. Assay: immunoSEQ multiplex PCR; the TCRdb copy retains only in-frame clones and omits some. The table shows 100,000 to 130,000 clones, with around 91% occurring only once. This specimen was CD4+ T cells from blood, taken before the transplant. Receptors originate from a human donor who received a combined kidney and bone marrow transplant.

DNA for the CDR3: TGTGCCAGCAGCCAAGACAGGGCGGGACAGCCCCAGCATTTT. Protein product: CASSQDRAGQPQHF. The chain recombines TRBV4-2 with TRBJ1-5; D perhaps matches TRBD1 (5 bases). V was pared by 0 bases and J by 7 bases, with 10 bases between. The CDR3 covers 14 residues. Per the germline V gene, CDR1 is LGHNA and CDR2 is YNFKEQ.

The gene calls are TRBV27 and TRBJ2-5; D is possibly TRBD2 (6 bases). The germline V and J ends were trimmed by 3 bases and 2 bases, with 13 bases remaining between them. CDR1 is MNHEY, CDR2 SMNVEV, per germline (reference sequence). This CDR3 contains 15 residues. The CDR3, as DNA: TGTGCCAGCAGTTTGTTTCGGGGGAAACAAGAGACCCAGTACTTC. Translation: CASSLFRGKQETQYF.

The rearrangement uses TRBV4-2 and TRBJ2-7; D is possibly TRBD2 (5 bases). Germline CDR1 is LGHNA and CDR2 is YNFKEQ. The CDR3 loop spans 14 amino acids. V gave up 0 bases and J gave up 1 base, with 7 bases separating them. CDR3 amino acids: CASSQEWESYEQYF. Written as DNA, the CDR3 is TGTGCCAGCAGCCAAGAGTGGGAGTCCTACGAGCAGTACTTC.

The CDR3, as DNA: TGTGCCATCAGTGAGGGGCGTAATTCACCCCTCCACTTT. This gives the protein CAISEGRNSPLHF. V is TRBV10-3 and J is TRBJ1-6; unclear D gene. Germline V gene data show CDR1 as ENHRY and CDR2 as SYGVKD. V was cut by 2 bases and J by 6 bases, with 5 bases left in between. This CDR3 spans 13 amino acids.

The V call is TRBV7-9, the J call TRBJ1-5, with D maybe TRBD1 (5 bases). V was clipped by 3 bases and J by 7 bases, with 10 bases between them. In germline, CDR1 is SEHNR, CDR2 FQNEAQ (reference sequence). The CDR3 has 13 residues. CDR3 amino acids: CASSLAGGQPQHF. Written as DNA, the CDR3 is TGTGCCAGCAGCTTGGCGGGGGGACAGCCCCAGCATTTT.

This clone has just a few counts. V and J are TRBV14 and TRBJ1-2; D gene ambiguous. V was clipped by 1 base and J by 13 bases, with 10 bases between them. CDR3 length: 11 amino acids. The germline V gene encodes CDR1 SGHDN and CDR2 FVKESK. The CDR3 here is CASSQGQTRTF. The CDR3 nucleotides read TGTGCCAGCAGCCAAGGGCAGACTCGCACCTTC. Combining the CDR3 with reference TRBV14 and TRBJ1-2 gives the whole variable domain EAGVTQFPSHSVIEKGQTVTLRCDPISGHDNLYWYRRVMGKEIKFLLHFVKESKQDESGMPNNRFLAERTGGTYSTLKVQPAELEDSGVYFCASSQGQTRTFGSGTRLTVV.

The chain employs TRBV28 and TRBJ1-2; D remains ambiguous. Trimming removed 8 bases at V and 7 bases at J, with 14 bases between. There are 12 residues in the CDR3. CDR1 and CDR2 from the germline V gene are MDHEN and SYDVKM. The CDR3 protein is CASLIPGGGYTF. DNA of the CDR3: TGTGCCAGCTTGATCCCTGGCGGTGGCTACACCTTC.

The V and J genes are TRBV5-5 and TRBJ1-6; D possibly corresponds to TRBD1 (5 bases). V was clipped by 4 bases and J by 6 bases, with 14 bases between them. The CDR3 has 15 amino acids. Germline-derived CDR1 and CDR2 are SGHKS and YYEKEE (reference sequence). DNA of the CDR3: TGTGCCAGCAGCACGCTGAAGGGGCCTAATTCACCCCTCCACTTT. It is translated as CASSTLKGPNSPLHF. The whole variable domain, remainder taken from reference TRBV5-5 and TRBJ1-6, is DAGVTQSPTHLIKTRGQQVTLRCSPISGHKSVSWYQQVLGQGPQFIFQYYEKEERGRGNFPDRFSARQFPNYSSELNVNALLLGDSALYLCASSTLKGPNSPLHFGNGTRLTVT.

The chain combines TRBV6-5 with TRBJ2-3; D ambiguous. Deletions cut 7 bases from V and 4 bases from J, with 18 bases between. From germline, CDR1 is MNHEY and CDR2 SVGAGI. The CDR3 is made up of 15 amino acids. CDR3 residues: CASKETLTPADTQYF. For the CDR3, the DNA is TGTGCCAGCAAGGAGACGCTTACCCCGGCAGATACGCAGTATTTT.

The rearrangement joins TRBV18 to TRBJ2-1, with 13 bases fitting TRBD2. Germline lookup yields CDR1 KGHSH and CDR2 LQKENI. Trimming took 5 bases from V and 8 from J; bases not matched to a gene: 6. The CDR3 is made up of 15 amino acids. CDR3 sequence reads: CASSAGTSGTYEQFF. CDR3 DNA sequence: TGTGCCAGCTCAGCTGGGACTAGCGGGACGTATGAGCAGTTCTTC.

The CDR3 sequence is CASSPGVEDYGYTF. The CDR3 DNA reads TGTGCCAGCAGTCCCGGGGTAGAGGACTATGGCTACACCTTC. The chain employs TRBV6-5 and TRBJ1-2, with no clear D. Germline CDR1 and CDR2: MNHEY and SVGAGI. The CDR3 runs 14 residues. V lost 5 bases and J 3 bases, leaving 13 bases between the germline ends.

This clone was picked up a small number of times. The chain carries TRBV5-4 and TRBJ2-7, with 11 bases aligning to TRBD1. The CDR3 covers 15 residues. With 3 bases clipped from V and 6 bases from J, the junction kept 8 bases outside the gene matches. Germline values: CDR1 SGHNT, CDR2 YYREEE (reference sequence). For the CDR3, the DNA is TGTGCCAGCAGCTGGGGACAGGGGGGAATGGGCGAGCAGTACTTC. Protein: CASSWGQGGMGEQYF.

The chain uses TRBV28 and TRBJ2-2; D not certain. This CDR3 comprises 11 residues. Trimming stripped 6 bases from V and 9 bases from J, with 8 bases between. CDR1 is MDHEN, CDR2 SYDVKM, per germline. This chain's CDR3 is CASSRSRELFF. The CDR3 nucleotides are TGTGCCAGCAGCCGGTCCCGGGAGCTGTTTTTT.

The rearrangement links TRBV28 to TRBJ1-1, with 7 bases aligning to TRBD1. Losses at the gene ends were 4 bases for V and 7 bases for J; bases not matched to a gene: 6. The CDR3 contains 13 residues. Germline V gives CDR1 MDHEN, CDR2 SYDVKM. The CDR3 sequence: CASSWGRTGEAFF. CDR3 DNA sequence: TGTGCCAGCAGTTGGGGCCGGACAGGTGAAGCTTTCTTT.

The V call is TRBV7-9, the J call TRBJ2-7; tentatively, D is TRBD2 (5 bases). CDR3 size: 13 residues. V was clipped by 1 base and J by 7 bases, with 11 bases between them. Germline V gives CDR1 SEHNR, CDR2 FQNEAQ (reference sequence). CDR3 residues: CASSLVEGGEQYF. In DNA, the CDR3 is TGTGCCAGCAGCTTAGTAGAGGGCGGGGAGCAGTACTTC.

The rearrangement joins TRBV9 to TRBJ2-1; 8 nucleotides match TRBD2. CDR3 length: 15 residues. CDR1 is SGDLS, CDR2 YYNGEE, per germline. V was pared by 3 bases and J by 2 bases, with 4 bases of the junction left unmatched. The CDR3, as DNA: TGTGCCAGCAGCGCCGATAGCGGGACCTACAATGAGCAGTTCTTC. It yields the protein CASSADSGTYNEQFF.

The rearrangement joins TRBV27 to TRBJ2-3; D gene uncertain. CDR1 is MNHEY, CDR2 SMNVEV, per germline (reference sequence). The CDR3 loop spans 14 amino acids. V was shortened by 3 bases and J by 0 bases, with 7 bases between the two germline ends. The CDR3 is CASSFLSSTDTQYF. The CDR3 nucleotides are TGTGCCAGCAGTTTTTTATCGAGCACAGATACGCAGTATTTT.

V usage is TRBV28 and J usage is TRBJ2-3; D is perhaps TRBD2 (5 bases). The CDR3 has 15 amino acids. From germline, CDR1 is MDHEN and CDR2 SYDVKM. V was cut by 3 bases and J by 4 bases, with 14 bases left in between. The CDR3 spells CASSFSSPRADTQYF. Written as DNA, the CDR3 is TGTGCCAGCAGTTTTAGTTCCCCGCGGGCAGATACGCAGTATTTT.

This sequence joins TRBV28 and TRBJ1-1; unclear D gene. The CDR3 sequence is 16 residues long. Germline CDR1 MDHEN, CDR2 SYDVKM. Between the trimmed V and J ends, which lost 3 bases and 1 base, there was a span of 15 bases. CDR3 coding DNA: TGTGCCAGCAGTTTCCCGGCTTGGTCGGGGAACACTGAAGCTTTCTTT. Encoded protein: CASSFPAWSGNTEAFF. Complete variable domain (other parts from reference TRBV28 and TRBJ1-1): DVKVTQSSRYLVKRTGEKVFLECVQDMDHENMFWYRQDPGLGLRLIYFSYDVKMKEKGDIPEGYSVSREKKERFSLILESASTNQTSMYLCASSFPAWSGNTEAFFGQGTRLTVV.

V is TRBV7-2 and J is TRBJ1-5; D gene unclear. V lost 1 base to trimming and J lost 3 bases, with 4 bases between them. The CDR3 consists of 13 residues. Germline values: CDR1 SGHTA, CDR2 FQGNSA. Here the CDR3 DNA reads TGTGCCAGCAGCTTAGTAGACAATCAGCCCCAGCATTTT. It yields the protein CASSLVDNQPQHF.

The V gene is TRBV5-5, the J gene TRBJ2-5, with 12 bases fitting TRBD2. This CDR3 is built from 15 residues. The germline V gene encodes CDR1 SGHKS and CDR2 YYEKEE (reference sequence). After removal of 2 bases from V and 1 base from J, the junction contained 0 bases not matched to a gene. The DNA of the CDR3 is TGTGCCAGCAGCTTACTAGCGGGGGGCCAAGAGACCCAGTACTTC. Its translation: CASSLLAGGQETQYF.

The J gene is TRBJ1-6, the V gene TRBV7-6, with D tentatively TRBD1 (5 bases). Germline CDR1 SGHVS, CDR2 FNYEAQ. CDR3 length: 17 residues. Between the trimmed V and J ends, which lost 5 bases and 7 bases, there was a span of 21 bases. For the CDR3, the DNA is TGTGCCAGCAGCGTCCGTGGGGCCGGCGAACCGAATTCACCCCTCCACTTT. Residues: CASSVRGAGEPNSPLHF.

The chain combines TRBV28 with TRBJ2-1, with D possibly TRBD2 on 5 matching bases. The CDR3 is made up of 17 amino acids. Trimming cost V 6 bases and J 0 bases, with 18 bases left between them. Looked up from germline, CDR1 is MDHEN and CDR2 is SYDVKM. The CDR3 coding sequence is TGTGCCAGCAGATGGAGCGGACCCCGACCCTCCTACAATGAGCAGTTCTTC. Translation gives CASRWSGPRPSYNEQFF. The full variable domain, in which reference TRBV28 and TRBJ2-1 provide the parts outside the CDR3, is DVKVTQSSRYLVKRTGEKVFLECVQDMDHENMFWYRQDPGLGLRLIYFSYDVKMKEKGDIPEGYSVSREKKERFSLILESASTNQTSMYLCASRWSGPRPSYNEQFFGPGTRLTVL.

This rearrangement joins TRBV7-2 to TRBJ2-5; TRBD2 matches at 12 bases. The CDR3 runs to 17 residues. The V segment lost 5 bases and the J segment 5 bases; nucleotides outside the gene matches: 12. Germline lookup yields CDR1 SGHTA and CDR2 FQGNSA. Here the CDR3 DNA reads TGTGCCAGCAGCCATTCCCTAGCGGGAGGGCCGGCGGAGACCCAGTACTTC. Translation gives CASSHSLAGGPAETQYF.

V is TRBV6-5 and J is TRBJ1-4; 10 bases are a match to TRBD1. Germline V gives CDR1 MNHEY, CDR2 SVGAGI. With 6 bases clipped from V and 10 bases from J, the junction kept 5 bases outside the gene matches. CDR3 size: 13 residues. The CDR3 loop reads CASSDRGRGKLFF. The CDR3 DNA reads as TGTGCCAGCAGCGACAGGGGGCGCGGAAAACTGTTTTTT.

The chain combines TRBV7-2 with TRBJ1-6; TRBD1 aligns across 7 bases. The germline V gene has CDR1 SGHTA and CDR2 FQGNSA. The V segment lost 5 bases and the J segment 17 bases; nucleotides outside the gene matches: 12. The CDR3 extends over 13 amino acids. CDR3 loop: CASSPNPGQAIHF. The CDR3 DNA is TGTGCCAGCAGCCCTAATCCTGGACAGGCTATCCACTTT. Based on the CDR3 plus reference TRBV7-2 and TRBJ1-6, the full variable domain is GAGVSQSPSNKVTEKGKDVELRCDPISGHTALYWYRQSLGQGLEFLIYFQGNSAPDKSGLPSDRFSAERTGGSVSTLTIQRTQQEDSAVYLCASSPNPGQAIHFGNGTRLTVT.

This CDR3 is CASRGSGGPGETQYF. The CDR3 DNA is TGCGCCAGCAGGGGTAGCGGGGGGCCTGGGGAGACCCAGTACTTC. The chain links TRBV5-1 to TRBJ2-5; TRBD2 agrees at 10 bases. The CDR3 spans 15 residues. J gave up 5 bases and V 5 bases, and 9 bases lay outside the gene matches. From germline, CDR1 is SGHRS and CDR2 YFSETQ.

The chain joins TRBV10-2 to TRBJ2-5; TRBD2 agrees at 10 bases. CDR1 and CDR2 (germline): WSHSY, SAAADI. The trim removed 8 bases at V and 5 bases at J, leaving 11 bases unmatched. The CDR3 has 15 amino acids. The CDR3 protein is CASFSGRASWETQYF. DNA for the CDR3: TGCGCCAGCTTCAGCGGGAGGGCCAGTTGGGAGACCCAGTACTTC.

The rearrangement uses TRBV20-1 and TRBJ2-7; the D gene is possibly TRBD2 (5 bases). Germline CDR1 is DFQATT and CDR2 is SNEGSKA (reference sequence). The CDR3 spans 11 residues. Trimming removed 6 bases at V and 7 bases at J, with 13 bases between. CDR3 nucleotide sequence: TGCAGTGCCACCCAGGCGGGTGAGCAGTACTTC. Protein: CSATQAGEQYF.

This clone has only one observation. This chain joins TRBV5-8 and TRBJ2-3; TRBD2 matches 9 bases. Germline assignment: CDR1 SGHTS and CDR2 YDEGEE. The V and J ends lost 6 bases and 2 bases, in that order; junction bases with no gene match: 4. The CDR3 loop spans 14 amino acids. CDR3 sequence: CASKLAGSTDTQYF. CDR3 nucleotide sequence: TGTGCCAGCAAGCTAGCGGGGTCCACAGATACGCAGTATTTT.

The rearrangement joins TRBV5-1 to TRBJ1-1, with 8 nucleotides matching TRBD1. J was trimmed by 4 bases and V by 2 bases; bases with no gene match: 4. The CDR3 spans 14 residues. CDR1 SGHRS and CDR2 YFSETQ come from the germline V gene. CDR3 in amino acids: CASSFSQGATEAFF. The CDR3 nucleotides are TGCGCCAGCAGCTTCTCTCAGGGGGCCACTGAAGCTTTCTTT.

This sequence joins TRBV5-1 and TRBJ2-3; TRBD2 aligns across 7 bases. The V and J ends lost 7 bases and 1 base, in that order; junction bases with no gene match: 6. The CDR3 sequence is 14 residues long. The germline CDR1 and CDR2 sequences are SGHRS and YFSETQ. CDR3 region: CASGISGGTDTQYF. CDR3 DNA sequence: TGCGCCAGCGGAATAAGCGGGGGCACAGATACGCAGTATTTT.